The 18 T cell receptor beta chains in this list originate from one sample, sequenced in a study of spatial heterogeneity in lung cancer. Time point reported: sample taken at primary tumor resection. TCRs were sequenced from unsorted whole RNA of tumor, nontumor lung or PBMC. One entry per CDR3 protein results from TCRdb running MiXCR on the 5' RACE reads. The table records about 44,000 distinct CDR3 sequences, roughly 13% of them present only once. This sample comprised PBMCs, obtained at surgery. The receptors were sampled from a male donor with early-stage non-small cell lung cancer.

This clonotype occurred many times. This rearrangement joins TRBV29-1 to TRBJ2-7; 8 nucleotides match TRBD1. J was trimmed by 2 bases and V by 6 bases; bases with no gene match: 3. Per the germline V gene, CDR1 is SQVTM and CDR2 is ANQGSEA. The length of the CDR3 is 12 residues. CDR3 residues: CSVGTGAYEQYF. In nucleotides, the CDR3 is TGCAGCGTAGGGACAGGTGCCTACGAGCAGTACTTC.

Many counts were recorded for this clonotype. V and J are TRBV9 and TRBJ2-2; D gene ambiguous. Trimming took 0 bases from V and 6 from J, leaving 15 bases between them. From germline, CDR1 is SGDLS and CDR2 YYNGEE. The length of the CDR3 is 16 residues. The CDR3: CASSVEESRLAGELFF. CDR3 nucleotide sequence: TGTGCCAGCAGCGTAGAGGAATCTCGGCTGGCCGGGGAGCTGTTTTTT.

This clonotype has more than one count but fewer than ten. The CDR3 sequence: CASSLSGSQPQHF. The CDR3 DNA follows: TGTGCCAGCAGTTTATCGGGGAGTCAGCCCCAGCATTTT. This chain uses TRBV12-3 or TRBV12-4 with TRBJ1-5, with D unresolved. The CDR3 consists of 13 residues. The V end lost 2 bases, the J end lost 6 bases, and 8 bases lay between the germline ends.

This clonotype was detected a few times. V usage is TRBV6-1 and J usage is TRBJ2-7; TRBD2 matches at 13 bases. Germline-derived CDR1 and CDR2 are MNHNS and SASEGT. This CDR3 region has 15 residues. Losses at the gene ends were 7 bases for V and 1 base for J; bases not matched to a gene: 4. DNA for the CDR3: TGTGCCAGCACTCAGGGACTAGCGGGGTCCTACGAGCAGTACTTC. Amino acids: CASTQGLAGSYEQYF.

The genes are TRBV3-1 and TRBJ2-7; 11 bases are shared with TRBD2. The CDR3 length is 15 residues. V lost 4 bases to trimming and J lost 3 bases; unmatched junction nucleotides: 5. Per germline, CDR1 LGHDT and CDR2 YNNKEL (reference sequence). This chain's CDR3 is CASSREGTSGYEQYF. In nucleotides, the CDR3 is TGTGCCAGCAGCCGCGAAGGGACTAGCGGCTACGAGCAGTACTTC.

The V and J genes are TRBV11-2 and TRBJ1-1, with TRBD1 matching over 7 bases. The CDR3 runs 16 residues. Trimming cost V 5 bases and J 1 base; bases outside gene matches: 10. Germline V gene data show CDR1 as SGHAT and CDR2 as FQNNGV. In nucleotides, the CDR3 is TGTGCCAGCAGCCCGACAGGGCGCCATGGGAACACTGAAGCTTTCTTT. It codes for CASSPTGRHGNTEAFF.

This sequence joins TRBV20-1 and TRBJ1-2; D unclear. CDR1 is DFQATT, CDR2 SNEGSKA, per germline (reference sequence). Trimming took 5 bases from V and 3 from J, leaving 13 bases between them. The CDR3 loop spans 13 amino acids. CDR3 DNA sequence: TGCAGTGCTCACGTAGAACAGTACTATGGCTACACCTTC. Translating it yields CSAHVEQYYGYTF.

Only a few counts were recorded for this clonotype. This rearrangement joins TRBV29-1 to TRBJ2-1; D may be TRBD2 (5 bases). The CDR3 runs 12 residues. The V and J ends lost 8 bases and 6 bases respectively, with 14 bases between them. Germline V gives CDR1 SQVTM, CDR2 ANQGSEA. The chain's CDR3 is CSLVRVGNEQFF. CDR3 DNA sequence: TGCAGCCTGGTGCGGGTGGGCAATGAGCAGTTCTTC.

This clonotype was counted at least ten times. The CDR3 loop is CSADRDGPNTEAFF. The DNA for the CDR3 is TGCAGTGCTGATCGGGACGGCCCTAACACTGAAGCTTTCTTT. The chain joins TRBV20-1 to TRBJ1-1; D perhaps matches TRBD1 (5 bases). Trimming removed 5 bases from V and 2 bases from J, with 15 bases in between. The germline V gene encodes CDR1 DFQATT and CDR2 SNEGSKA (reference sequence). This CDR3 comprises 14 residues.

This clonotype was seen repeatedly, ten times or more. This chain uses TRBV23-1 with TRBJ1-4, with 7 positions matching TRBD1. TRBV23-1 falls under the ORF class, with uncertain function. This CDR3 has 17 residues. V dropped 1 base and J dropped 2; count of bases not matched to a gene: 7. CDR3 DNA sequence: TGCGCCAGCAGTCAATGGGACAGACCCTGTACTAATGAAAAACTGTTTTTT. This gives the protein CASSQWDRPCTNEKLFF.

V gene TRBV5-1 combines with J gene TRBJ2-5; no clear D gene. The CDR3 is 13 residues long. Trimming cost V 2 bases and J 0 bases, with 5 bases left between them. Germline V gene sequence: CDR1 SGHRS, CDR2 YFSETQ. The CDR3 nucleotides read TGCGCCAGCAGCTTAGAGTACCAAGAGACCCAGTACTTC. This gives the protein CASSLEYQETQYF.

In its sample, this clonotype was seen a few times. The rearrangement uses TRBV20-1 and TRBJ2-3, with 8 nucleotides matching TRBD2. The germline V gene has CDR1 DFQATT and CDR2 SNEGSKA (reference sequence). This CDR3 has 16 amino acids. The ends lost 0 bases at V and 4 bases at J; junction bases unmatched: 9. The CDR3 protein is CSARDLLRGGPDTQYF. CDR3 bases: TGCAGTGCTAGAGATCTTCTTCGGGGGGGCCCAGATACGCAGTATTTT.

This clonotype has at least ten counts. CDR3 sequence (DNA): TGTGCCAGCAGTCCGCCTGGAAGCGACAATCAGCCCCAGCATTTT. It encodes CASSPPGSDNQPQHF. The rearrangement uses TRBV28 and TRBJ1-5; no firm D call. The CDR3 is 15 amino acids. Germline CDR1 is MDHEN and CDR2 is SYDVKM. V was cut by 5 bases and J by 3 bases, with 14 bases left in between.

Ten or more counts support this clonotype. The CDR3 sequence: CASAGPNLSGNTIYF. The CDR3 DNA is TGTGCCTCCGCCGGGCCAAATCTCTCTGGAAACACCATATATTTT. V is TRBV12-3 or TRBV12-4 and J is TRBJ1-3; D not certain. The CDR3 totals 15 residues. V was shortened by 11 bases and J by 0 bases, with 17 bases between the two germline ends.

This clonotype was seen repeatedly, ten times or more. The CDR3 nucleotides are TGTGCCAGCAGTGGCTACGAGCAGTACTTC. Its translation is CASSGYEQYF. The genes are TRBV25-1 and TRBJ2-7, with D unclear. This CDR3 region has 10 residues. Germline CDR1 MGHDK, CDR2 SYGVNS. The ends were cut back, 4 bases at V and 3 bases at J, with 1 base in the middle.

This clonotype has at least ten counts. The chain recombines TRBV11-2 with TRBJ2-6; D is perhaps TRBD2 (5 bases). The CDR3 runs to 14 residues. V dropped 4 bases and J dropped 2 bases, with 6 bases sitting between them. Germline V CDR1 and CDR2: SGHAT, FQNNGV. This chain's CDR3 is CASSWTAGANVLTF. The CDR3 DNA sequence: TGTGCCAGCAGCTGGACTGCTGGGGCCAACGTCCTGACTTTC.

This clonotype has just a few counts. The gene calls are TRBV19 and TRBJ2-3, with D tentatively TRBD1 (5 bases). Germline loops: CDR1 LNHDA, CDR2 SQIVND (reference sequence). The CDR3 sequence is 15 residues long. V gave up 3 bases and J gave up 0 bases, with 10 bases separating them. The CDR3 here is CASSIDSSSTDTQYF. The CDR3 coding sequence is TGTGCCAGTAGTATCGACAGTTCTAGCACAGATACGCAGTATTTT.

V usage is TRBV29-1 and J usage is TRBJ1-1; perhaps TRBD1 as D (6 bases). The CDR3 is 15 residues long. V was cut by 5 bases and J by 2 bases, with 18 bases left in between. CDR1 is SQVTM and CDR2 is ANQGSEA in the germline V gene. The CDR3 here is CSVKTQRTDNTEAFF. The CDR3 DNA follows: TGCAGCGTTAAGACTCAAAGGACAGACAACACTGAAGCTTTCTTT. Full variable domain (missing parts from reference TRBV29-1 and TRBJ1-1): SAVISQKPSRDICQRGTSLTIQCQVDSQVTMMFWYRQQPGQSLTLIATANQGSEATYESGFVIDKFPISRPNLTFSTLTVSNMSPEDSSIYLCSVKTQRTDNTEAFFGQGTRLTVV.